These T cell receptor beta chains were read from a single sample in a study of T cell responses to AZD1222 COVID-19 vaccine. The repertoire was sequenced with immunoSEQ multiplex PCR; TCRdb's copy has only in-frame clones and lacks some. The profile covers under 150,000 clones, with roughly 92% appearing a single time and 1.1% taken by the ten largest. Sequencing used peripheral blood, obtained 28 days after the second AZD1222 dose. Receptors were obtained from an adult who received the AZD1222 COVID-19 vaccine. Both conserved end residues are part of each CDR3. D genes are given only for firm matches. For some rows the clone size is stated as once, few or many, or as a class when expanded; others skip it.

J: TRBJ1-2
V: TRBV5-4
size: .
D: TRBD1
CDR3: CASSGQVGYTF
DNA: TGTGCCAGCAGCGGACAGGTTGGCTACACCTTC

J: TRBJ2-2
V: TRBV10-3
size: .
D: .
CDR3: CAITRPATGELFF
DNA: TGTGCCATCACCAGACCTGCCACCGGGGAGCTGTTTTTT

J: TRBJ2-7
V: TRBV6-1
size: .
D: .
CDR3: CASSEWFYEQYF
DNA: TGTGCCAGCAGTGAATGGTTTTACGAGCAGTACTTC

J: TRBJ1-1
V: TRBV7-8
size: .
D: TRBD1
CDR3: CASGLDRADEAFF
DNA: TGTGCCAGCGGCCTTGACAGGGCCGATGAAGCTTTCTTT

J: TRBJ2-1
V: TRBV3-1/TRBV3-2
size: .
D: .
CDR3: CASSRDALYNEQFF
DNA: TGTGCCAGCAGCCGGGACGCACTCTACAATGAGCAGTTCTTC

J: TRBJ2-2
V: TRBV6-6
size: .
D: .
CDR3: CASNSTVSGELFF
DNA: TGTGCCAGCAACTCGACAGTCTCCGGGGAGCTGTTTTTT

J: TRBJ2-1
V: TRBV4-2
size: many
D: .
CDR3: CASSQGEYNEQFF
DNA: TGTGCCAGCAGCCAAGGAGAATACAATGAGCAGTTCTTC

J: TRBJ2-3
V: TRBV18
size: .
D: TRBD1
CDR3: CASSPMTGGYSDTQYF
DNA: TGTGCCAGCTCACCGATGACAGGGGGGTACTCGGATACGCAGTATTTT

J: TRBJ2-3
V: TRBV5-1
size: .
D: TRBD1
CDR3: CASSPRQGIADTQYF
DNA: TGCGCCAGCAGCCCTAGACAGGGAATAGCAGATACGCAGTATTTT

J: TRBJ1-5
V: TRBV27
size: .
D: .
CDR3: CATLYSTRHPVVQPQHF
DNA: TGTGCCACCTTGTACTCCACGAGGCACCCTGTTGTTCAGCCCCAGCATTTT

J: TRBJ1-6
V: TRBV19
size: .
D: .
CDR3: CASSGGSYNSPLHF
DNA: TGTGCCAGTAGTGGAGGCTCCTATAATTCACCCCTCCACTTT

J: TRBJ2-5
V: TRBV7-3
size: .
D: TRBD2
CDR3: CASSPYGTSGLETQYF
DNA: TGTGCCAGCAGCCCCTACGGAACTAGCGGACTAGAGACCCAGTACTTC

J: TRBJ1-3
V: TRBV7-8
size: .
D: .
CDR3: CASSFSPERASGNTIYF
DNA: TGTGCCAGCAGCTTTTCACCCGAGCGAGCCTCTGGAAACACCATATATTTT

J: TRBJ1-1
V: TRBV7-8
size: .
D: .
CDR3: CASSRTRGGVTEAFF
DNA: TGTGCCAGCAGCCGGACTCGCGGAGGGGTCACTGAAGCTTTCTTT

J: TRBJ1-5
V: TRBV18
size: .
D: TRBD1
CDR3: CASSAGTGGNQPQHF
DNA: TGTGCCAGCTCAGCGGGGACAGGGGGCAATCAGCCCCAGCATTTT

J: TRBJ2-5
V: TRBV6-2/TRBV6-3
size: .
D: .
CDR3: CASSYRASPWGGETQYF
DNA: TGTGCCAGCAGTTACCGCGCCTCCCCCTGGGGCGGTGAGACCCAGTACTTC

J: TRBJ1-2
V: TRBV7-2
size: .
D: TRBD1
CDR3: CASSSGQPFYGYTF
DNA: TGTGCCAGCAGCTCGGGACAGCCCTTCTATGGCTACACCTTC

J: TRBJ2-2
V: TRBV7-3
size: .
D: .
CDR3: CASSFSTGELFF
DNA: TGTGCCAGCAGCTTCAGCACCGGGGAGCTGTTTTTT

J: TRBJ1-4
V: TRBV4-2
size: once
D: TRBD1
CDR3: CASSPGQGANEKLFF
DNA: TGTGCCAGCAGCCCCGGACAGGGGGCTAATGAAAAACTGTTTTTT

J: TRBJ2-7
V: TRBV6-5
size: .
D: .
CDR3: CASSHRLLGEQYF
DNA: TGTGCCAGCAGCCATCGACTCTTGGGGGAGCAGTACTTC

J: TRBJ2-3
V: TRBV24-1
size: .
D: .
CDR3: CATSDYQGWADTQYF
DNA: TGTGCCACCAGTGATTACCAGGGATGGGCAGATACGCAGTATTTT

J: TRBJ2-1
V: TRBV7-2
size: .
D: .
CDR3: CASSLARQFF
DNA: TGTGCCAGCAGCTTAGCAAGGCAGTTCTTC

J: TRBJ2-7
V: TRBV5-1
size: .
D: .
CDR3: CASSLVGGGEQYF
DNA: TGCGCCAGCAGCTTGGTCGGAGGGGGTGAGCAGTACTTC

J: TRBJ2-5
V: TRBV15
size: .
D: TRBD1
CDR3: CATATGGETQYF
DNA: TGTGCCACCGCCACAGGGGGAGAGACCCAGTACTTC

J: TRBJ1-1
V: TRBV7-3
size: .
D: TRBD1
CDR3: CASSQGVNTEAFF
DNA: TGTGCCAGCAGCCAGGGGGTTAACACTGAAGCTTTCTTT

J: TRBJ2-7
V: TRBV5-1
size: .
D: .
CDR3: CASSPGQISYEQYF
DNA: TGCGCCAGCAGCCCCGGCCAGATATCCTACGAGCAGTACTTC

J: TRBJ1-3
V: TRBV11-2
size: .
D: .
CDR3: CASRVAGGAGEGNTIYF
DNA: TGTGCCAGCAGGGTCGCTGGTGGGGCCGGCGAAGGAAACACCATATATTTT

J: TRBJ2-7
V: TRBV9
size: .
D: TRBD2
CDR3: CASSASGRASEQYF
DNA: TGTGCCAGCAGCGCCAGCGGGAGGGCATCCGAGCAGTACTTC

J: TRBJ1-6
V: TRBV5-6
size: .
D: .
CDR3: CASSFGVGSYNSPLHF
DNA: TGTGCCAGCAGCTTTGGGGTCGGCTCCTATAATTCACCCCTCCACTTT

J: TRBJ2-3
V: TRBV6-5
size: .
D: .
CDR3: CASSYEGVTQYF
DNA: TGTGCCAGCAGTTACGAGGGAGTTACGCAGTATTTT

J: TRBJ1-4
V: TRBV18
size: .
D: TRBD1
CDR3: CASSPRTGYEKLFF
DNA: TGTGCCAGCTCACCAAGGACAGGATATGAAAAACTGTTTTTT

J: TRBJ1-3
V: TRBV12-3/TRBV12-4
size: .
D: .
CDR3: CADGQGSGNTIYF
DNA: TGTGCCGACGGGCAGGGCTCTGGAAACACCATATATTTT

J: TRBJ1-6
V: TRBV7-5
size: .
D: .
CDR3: CARPLGADNNSPLHF
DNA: TGTGCCAGACCCCTAGGGGCAGATAATAATTCACCCCTCCACTTT

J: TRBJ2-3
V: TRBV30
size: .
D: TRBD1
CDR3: CAWDRGSTDTQYF
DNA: TGTGCCTGGGACAGGGGCAGCACAGATACGCAGTATTTT

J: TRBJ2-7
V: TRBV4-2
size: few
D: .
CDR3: CASSQDDRSYEQYF
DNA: TGTGCCAGCAGCCAAGATGACCGCTCCTACGAGCAGTACTTC

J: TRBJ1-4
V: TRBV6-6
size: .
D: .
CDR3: CASSGAGEKLFF
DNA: TGTGCCAGCAGTGGGGCGGGTGAAAAACTGTTTTTT

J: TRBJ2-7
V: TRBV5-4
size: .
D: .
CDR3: CASSLDTSKQYF
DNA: TGTGCCAGCAGCTTGGACACCTCCAAGCAGTACTTC